This record concerns one TCR beta chain sequence. The specificity of this receptor is unknown. The input lacks base qualities; no much larger clone sits a single base away. The CDR3 covers 13 residues, taking in both the cysteine and the phenylalanine. The read is trimmed to its CDR3 DNA, 39 bases read in frame from base 1. Cut back by 1 base and 7 bases, the V and J ends lie 7 bases apart. Sequences SGHVS (CDR1) and FNYEAQ (CDR2) are obtained from the germline V gene. The record originates from a study of OX40 agonist ivuxolimab in advanced cancers. For the wider study: The costimulatory receptor OX40 (CD134) was targeted by ivuxolimab, a fully human IgG2 agonistic monoclonal antibody. Intravenous ivuxolimab was administered to patients every 2 weeks at six dose levels: 0.01, 0.1, 0.3, 1.5, 3 and 10 mg/kg. Of the roughly 51 patients in dose escalation, approximately 20 had hepatocellular carcinoma, about 15 had melanoma, 9 had renal cell carcinoma and 9 had head and neck cancer. In the dose-escalation cohort, 82.7% of patients were male, and the mean age was approximately 60 years, with a range of roughly 20 to 80. Prior anti-PD-1, anti-PD-L1 or anti-CTLA-4 therapy was permitted, and checkpoint inhibitors had been received by less than 45% of dose-escalation patients. Partial responses occurred in three dose-escalation patients, of whom one had hepatocellular carcinoma and two had cutaneous melanoma. The purpose of peripheral TCRbeta sequencing was to test whether ivuxolimab changed TCR sequence diversity and led to clonal T-cell expansion. The paper covers the monotherapy dose-escalation part of the phase I ivuxolimab trial, which included N ≈ 50 patients. The paper as a whole reports these results and caveats: Clonal expansion of both CD4+ and CD8+ blood T cells was observed from baseline to week 6 at doses 0.1 to 3.0 mg/kg. Low levels of normalized T-cell clonal expansion were also shown by some nonresponding patients. Partial responders in the 0.1-3.0 mg/kg groups had among the lowest normalized peripheral clonal expansion, especially among CD8+ T cells. On average, CD8+ T cells showed more expanded clones than CD4+ T cells after ivuxolimab. Which antigens the clonally expanded peripheral T cells were specific for was not determined.

To sequence the TCRbeta CDR3 region, genomic DNA was isolated from the sorted cells. The immunoSEQ Assay was used for sequencing of TCRbeta CDR3 regions. Not all clones reach the TCRdb copy of this immuneACCESS table, which keeps in-frame sequences only. Checked studies attribute under half of the gap to unresolved V genes and leave the rest unexplained. This sample gives more than 65,000 clones in total; about 85% of them show up just once. The top ten hold roughly 0.89% of the sample. Patients with autoimmune disease history or receiving systemic immunosuppression were excluded from the trial. Peripheral blood for TCR sequencing was collected from all dose cohorts at baseline, on cycle 4 day 1, and on cycle 7 day 1. The samples were taken from a phase I, first-in-human, multicenter, open-label dose-escalation trial of ivuxolimab. Adults with locally advanced or metastatic melanoma, renal cell, hepatocellular, or head and neck squamous cell carcinoma were enrolled in the trial. CD4+ and CD8+ T cells were sorted separately from peripheral blood before TCR sequencing.

The chain is made from TRBV7-6 and TRBJ2-2, with no D gene named confidently. This sequence was found in an adult with an advanced solid tumor such as melanoma, head and neck, liver or kidney cancer. This specimen consisted of CD4+ or CD8+ T cells sorted from blood, obtained in a trial of the OX40 agonist ivuxolimab. The sequence in DNA is TGTGCCAGCAGCTTAGGAGTGAACGGGGAGCTGTTTTTT. This gives the protein CASSLGVNGELFF.